This TCR beta chain came from a study of a mutant IDH1 vaccine in newly diagnosed glioma. Looked up from germline, CDR1 is MDHEN and CDR2 is SYDVKM. V was clipped by 7 bases and J by 3 bases, with 16 bases between them. The CDR3 is 15 residues long. Turning to this clone: Its antigen remains unidentified.

The table came from immunoSEQ multiplex PCR; TCRdb's copy has only in-frame clones and leaves some out. This table holds tens of thousands of clones, roughly 80% found once. Stated time point: week 11, during vaccination. Topical imiquimod was applied with each vaccine dose, which held 300 ug of mutant IDH1 20-mer peptide. The starting material was PBMCs, obtained from a glioma patient whose treatment included an IDH1 peptide vaccine. The chain employs TRBV28 and TRBJ1-5, with D tentatively TRBD1 (5 bases). The TCR was taken from a woman aged 18-29 years with glioma. The DNA of the CDR3 is TGTGCCAGCATCCAACCCGCAGGGCTCAATCAGCCCCAGCATTTT. It encodes CASIQPAGLNQPQHF.